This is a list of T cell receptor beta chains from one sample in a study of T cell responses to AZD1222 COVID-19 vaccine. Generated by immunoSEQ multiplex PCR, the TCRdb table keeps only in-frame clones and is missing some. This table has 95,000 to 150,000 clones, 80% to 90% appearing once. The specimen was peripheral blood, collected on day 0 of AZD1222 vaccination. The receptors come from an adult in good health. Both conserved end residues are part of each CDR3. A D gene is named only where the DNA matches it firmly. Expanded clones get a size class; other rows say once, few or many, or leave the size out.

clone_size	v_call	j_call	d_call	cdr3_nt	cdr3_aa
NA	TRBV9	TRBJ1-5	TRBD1	TGTGCCAGCAGCGTAGGGACAGGGAGCAATCAGCCCCAGCATTTT	CASSVGTGSNQPQHF
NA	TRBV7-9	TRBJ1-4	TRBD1	TGTGCCAGCAGCGGAGGGACAGTTCTTAATGAAAAACTGTTTTTT	CASSGGTVLNEKLFF
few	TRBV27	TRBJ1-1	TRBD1	TGTGCCAGCAGGCTGGACAGGGGGCTAACTGAAGCTTTCTTT	CASRLDRGLTEAFF
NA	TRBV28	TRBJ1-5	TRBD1	TGTGCCAGCAGTTACACGGACAGGGTGGGCAATCAGCCCCAGCATTTT	CASSYTDRVGNQPQHF
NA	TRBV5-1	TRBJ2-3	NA	TGCGCCAGCACCCTAGGTTGGTTGGAGGGGCGGCCAGATACGCAGTATTTT	CASTLGWLEGRPDTQYF
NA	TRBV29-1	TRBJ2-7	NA	TGCAGCGTAGCCTTCGGACGGGTAGGCCACGAGCAGTACTTC	CSVAFGRVGHEQYF
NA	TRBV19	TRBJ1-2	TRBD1	TGTGCCAGTAGAGAGGGGGGGACAGGGAACGGCTACACCTTC	CASREGGTGNGYTF
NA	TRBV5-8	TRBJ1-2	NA	TGTGCCAGCACCTTGGGGTCCGGGGGAGTTAGCTATGGCTACACCTTC	CASTLGSGGVSYGYTF
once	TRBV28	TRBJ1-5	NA	TGTGCCAGCAGTTTAGAAGGGGAGGGCAATCAGCCCCAGCATTTT	CASSLEGEGNQPQHF
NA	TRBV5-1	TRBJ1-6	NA	TGCGCCAGCAGCTTGGTTATGGGGGGTGCATCACCCCTCCACTTT	CASSLVMGGASPLHF
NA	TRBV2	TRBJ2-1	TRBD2	TGTGCCAGCAGGGGGGGGGACTCCTACAATGAGCAGTTCTTC	CASRGGDSYNEQFF
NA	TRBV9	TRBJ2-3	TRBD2	TGTGCCAGCAGCGTAGCTCTACGGGGACTAGCGGGAGGGCCCGGCACAGATACGCAGTATTTT	CASSVALRGLAGGPGTDTQYF
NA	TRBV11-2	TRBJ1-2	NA	TGTGCCAGCAGCTTAGCAATTCGTGGGAACAAGGGGACTCGCTATGGCTACACCTTC	CASSLAIRGNKGTRYGYTF
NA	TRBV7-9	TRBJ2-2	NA	TGTGCCAGCGCAGCCGTGAAGTCCGCCCTCGGGCCGAACACCGGGGAGCTGTTTTTT	CASAAVKSALGPNTGELFF
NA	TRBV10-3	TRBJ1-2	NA	TGTGCCATCAGTGAGTCAGACAGGCCCTATGGCTACACCTTC	CAISESDRPYGYTF
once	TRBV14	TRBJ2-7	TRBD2	TGTGCCAGCAATGAGGGACTAGCGGGAACCTACGAGCAGTACTTC	CASNEGLAGTYEQYF
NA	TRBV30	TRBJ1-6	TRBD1	TGTGCCTGCCCCCGACAGGGTCGGAATTCACCCCTCCACTTT	CACPRQGRNSPLHF
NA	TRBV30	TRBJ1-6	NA	TGTGCCTGGAGTAGGAGCCTTGGACCCCTCCACTTT	CAWSRSLGPLHF
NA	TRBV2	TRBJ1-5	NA	TGTGCCAGCAGAAGACTCTCTAGCAATCAGCCCCAGCATTTT	CASRRLSSNQPQHF
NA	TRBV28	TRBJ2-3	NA	TGTGCCAGCAGTTTCATGTGGGTGGGTACGCAGTATTTT	CASSFMWVGTQYF
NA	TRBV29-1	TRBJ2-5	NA	TGCAGCGTACAGCAAGAGACCCAGTACTTC	CSVQQETQYF
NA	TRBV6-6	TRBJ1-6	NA	TGTGCCAGCAGTCGACTCGTTGGTGGATCCTATAATTCACCCCTCCACTTT	CASSRLVGGSYNSPLHF
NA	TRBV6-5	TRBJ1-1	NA	TGTGCCAGCAGGTCACAGGGTATCCCTGAAGCTTTCTTT	CASRSQGIPEAFF
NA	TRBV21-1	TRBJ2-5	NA	TGTGCCAGCAGCAAACTCGGCAATCACGGAAGAGAGACCCAGTACTTC	CASSKLGNHGRETQYF
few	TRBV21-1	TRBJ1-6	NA	TGTGCCAGCAGCAACCGGGACAGGTATAATTCACCCCTCCACTTT	CASSNRDRYNSPLHF
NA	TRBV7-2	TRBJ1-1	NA	TGTGCCAGCAGCCCGAGACAGGCTCTGATGAACACTGAAGCTTTCTTT	CASSPRQALMNTEAFF
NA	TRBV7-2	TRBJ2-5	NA	TGTGCCAGCAGCCTCGGAGGGGGATCCCAGTACTTC	CASSLGGGSQYF
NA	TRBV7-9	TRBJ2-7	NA	TGTGCCAGCAGTCTGATCTGGGAGCAGTACTTC	CASSLIWEQYF
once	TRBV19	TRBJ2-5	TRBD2	TGTGCCAGTAGTATAGGGGGGGGAGAGACCCAGTACTTC	CASSIGGGETQYF
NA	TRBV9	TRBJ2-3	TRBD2	TGTGCCAGCAGCGGGCCCCGGGCAGCGGGGGGCCGTAGCACAGATACGCAGTATTTT	CASSGPRAAGGRSTDTQYF
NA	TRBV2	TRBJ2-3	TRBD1	TGTGCCAGCAGTGCCGGGACAGCCACGCAGTATTTT	CASSAGTATQYF
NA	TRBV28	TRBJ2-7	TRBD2	TGTGCCAGCAGTCTCATAGCGGGAATAACCTACGAGCAGTACTTC	CASSLIAGITYEQYF
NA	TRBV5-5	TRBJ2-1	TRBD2	TGTGCCAGCAGCTTGGCCGCGGGGGGCAATGAGCAGTTCTTC	CASSLAAGGNEQFF
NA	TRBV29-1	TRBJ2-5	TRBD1	TGCAGCGTTGACACCGGACAGGCGATGGGGACCCAGTACTTC	CSVDTGQAMGTQYF
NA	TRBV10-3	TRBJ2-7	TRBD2	TGTGCCATCAGTGTTACTAGCGGGAGGTCGGAGCAGTACTTC	CAISVTSGRSEQYF
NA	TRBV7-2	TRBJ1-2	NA	TGTGCCAGCAGCTCCGGGATGACAGGATACTACACCTTC	CASSSGMTGYYTF
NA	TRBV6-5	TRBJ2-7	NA	TGTGCCAGTAGATATTCCTACGAGCAGTACTTC	CASRYSYEQYF
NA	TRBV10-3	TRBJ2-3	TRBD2	TGTGCCATCAACGGCGGGGGGGCTAGCACAGATACGCAGTATTTT	CAINGGGASTDTQYF
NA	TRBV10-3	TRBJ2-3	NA	TGTGCCATCAGTGCCCTAGGGGGGACGGTCACAGATACGCAGTATTTT	CAISALGGTVTDTQYF
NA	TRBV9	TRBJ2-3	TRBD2	TGTGCCAGCGGAACGGGGCGGGAGGGTTACACAGATACGCAGTATTTT	CASGTGREGYTDTQYF
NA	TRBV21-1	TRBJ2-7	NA	TGTGCCAGCACCCCAGGGACTAAGAACGAGCAGTACTTC	CASTPGTKNEQYF
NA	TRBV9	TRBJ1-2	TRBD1	TGTGCCAGCAGCGTAACTTCCTCGGGACAGGGGGCAATCGGCTACACCTTC	CASSVTSSGQGAIGYTF
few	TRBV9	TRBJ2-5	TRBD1	TGTGCCAGCCAAGGTGGGACAGCAAAGCAAGAGACCCAGTACTTC	CASQGGTAKQETQYF
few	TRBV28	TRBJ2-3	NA	TGTGCCTCGGTTTTGGCAGGAAGGACCGGGGATACGCAGTATTTT	CASVLAGRTGDTQYF
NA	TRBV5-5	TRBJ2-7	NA	TGTGCCAGCAGCTCCTCCCCCCACAGCTTATACGAGCAGTACTTC	CASSSSPHSLYEQYF
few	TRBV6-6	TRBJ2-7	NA	TGTGCCAGCAGTGAGACTGGTCCATACGAGCAGTACTTC	CASSETGPYEQYF
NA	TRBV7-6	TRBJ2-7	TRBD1	TGTGCCAGCAGCCCCGGGACAGGGGACTACGAGCAGTACTTC	CASSPGTGDYEQYF